These 15 T cell receptor beta chains came from one sample sequenced in a study of T cell responses to AZD1222 COVID-19 vaccine. Assay used: immunoSEQ multiplex PCR; TCRdb lists only in-frame clones, some missing. The sample comprises about 85,000 clones, about nine tenths of which are singletons, and roughly 7.5% rests with the top ten. Here the sequenced sample was peripheral blood, taken on day 0 of AZD1222 vaccination. These receptors were obtained from an adult in good health.

The rearrangement links TRBV19 to TRBJ1-3; tentatively, D is TRBD1 (6 bases). The CDR3 is made up of 14 amino acids. V shed 7 bases and J shed 8 bases, with 18 bases lying between them. Germline CDR1 is LNHDA and CDR2 is SQIVND (reference sequence). The CDR3 region is CASNSGAAGDTIYF. The CDR3 DNA reads as TGTGCCAGTAACTCGGGGGCCGCTGGCGACACCATATATTTT.

This chain joins TRBV29-1 and TRBJ1-2, with D possibly TRBD1 on 5 matching bases. This CDR3 is built from 12 residues. V lost 4 bases to trimming and J lost 3 bases, with 9 bases between them. Germline V gene lookup returns CDR1 SQVTM and CDR2 ANQGSEA. In nucleotides, the CDR3 is TGCAGCGTTGTGGGAGGGGACTATGGCTACACCTTC. Its protein product is CSVVGGDYGYTF.

This clone has more than one count but fewer than ten. This chain connects TRBV7-9 to TRBJ1-4, with D possibly being TRBD1 (5 bases). This CDR3 contains 14 residues. Germline CDR1 is SEHNR and CDR2 is FQNEAQ (reference sequence). V was pared by 1 base and J by 6 bases, with 9 bases between. The CDR3, as DNA: TGTGCCAGCAGCTTAGGGGGGTTTGATGAAAAACTGTTTTTT. Translating it yields CASSLGGFDEKLFF. Looking up the rest from reference TRBV7-9 and TRBJ1-4 gives the full variable domain: DTGVSQNPRHKITKRGQNVTFRCDPISEHNRLYWYRQTLGQGPEFLTYFQNEAQLEKSRLLSDRFSAERPKGSFSTLEIQRTEQGDSAMYLCASSLGGFDEKLFFGSGTQLSVL.

This clone appeared a single time. This chain connects TRBV9 to TRBJ2-7; D unclear. The germline V and J ends were trimmed by 4 bases and 2 bases, with 16 bases remaining between them. Germline V gene sequence: CDR1 SGDLS, CDR2 YYNGEE. The CDR3 covers 15 residues. In DNA form, the CDR3 reads TGTGCCAGCAGCCCGGACCCCAGCGACACCTACGAGCAGTACTTC. It yields the protein CASSPDPSDTYEQYF.

The chain combines TRBV6-1 with TRBJ2-1, with unresolved D. The germline CDR1 and CDR2 sequences are MNHNS and SASEGT. With 1 base removed from V and 5 bases from J, the gap between germline ends came to 0 bases. The CDR3 runs to 11 residues. CDR3 DNA: TGTGCCAGCAGTGAAGACAATGAGCAGTTCTTC. The encoded protein is CASSEDNEQFF.

The genes are TRBV5-1 and TRBJ1-1, with 10 bases matching TRBD1. This CDR3 is built from 16 residues. J lost 1 base, V lost 0 bases, and 3 bases had no gene match. In germline, CDR1 is SGHRS, CDR2 YFSETQ. Here the CDR3 DNA reads TGCGCCAGCAGCTTGGGGACAGGGGGTAAGAACACTGAAGCTTTCTTT. Translated, it gives CASSLGTGGKNTEAFF.

The J gene is TRBJ1-4, the V gene TRBV10-3, with 10 bases fitting TRBD1. The CDR3 has 14 amino acids. Trimming removed 6 bases from V and 5 bases from J; junction bases left unmatched: 3. Germline V gene lookup returns CDR1 ENHRY and CDR2 SYGVKD. CDR3 sequence (DNA): TGTGCCATCAGCCAGGACAGGGGGAATGAAAAACTGTTTTTT. This encodes CAISQDRGNEKLFF.

V and J are TRBV18 and TRBJ1-2; D is unclear. The ends were cut back, 3 bases at V and 2 bases at J, with 10 bases in the middle. This CDR3 contains 14 residues. Germline V gene data show CDR1 as KGHSH and CDR2 as LQKENI. The CDR3 nucleotides read TGTGCCAGCTCACCCGGCAGCCAAAACTATGGCTACACCTTC. Translation: CASSPGSQNYGYTF.

The chain uses TRBV10-3 and TRBJ1-5; tentative D call: TRBD1 (6 bases). This CDR3 spans 13 amino acids. Trimming removed 7 bases from V and 3 bases from J, with 10 bases in between. Germline-derived CDR1 and CDR2 are ENHRY and SYGVKD. The CDR3 reads CAITGGPNQPQHF. The CDR3 DNA is TGTGCCATCACTGGGGGGCCCAATCAGCCCCAGCATTTT.

Comments on this clone: One end of the junction varies from germline; a read error may be responsible. The rearrangement uses TRBV7-7 and TRBJ2-1; TRBD1 matches 9 bases. There are 13 residues in the CDR3. Germline loops: CDR1 SSHAT, CDR2 FNYEAQ (reference sequence). This CDR3 is CASSPGQGREQFF. The CDR3 DNA reads TGTGCTAGCAGCCCGGGACAGGGAAGGGAGCAGTTCTTC.

The V and J genes are TRBV28 and TRBJ1-5; tentative D call: TRBD1 (5 bases). The CDR3 covers 14 residues. Trimming shortened V by 5 bases and J by 7 bases, and 15 bases separated the two germline ends. Germline V gives CDR1 MDHEN, CDR2 SYDVKM. CDR3 DNA: TGTGCCAGCAGTCAGACGAAGGGGATCCAGCCCCAGCATTTT. It encodes CASSQTKGIQPQHF.

This chain links TRBV19 with TRBJ1-1, with D unclear. Germline V lookup: CDR1 LNHDA, CDR2 SQIVND (reference sequence). CDR3 length equals 14 residues. Between the trimmed V and J ends, which lost 5 bases and 0 bases, there was a span of 10 bases. The CDR3 DNA reads TGTGCCAGTAGTTTTAACGGGATGAACACTGAAGCTTTCTTT. Its protein product is CASSFNGMNTEAFF.

The CDR3 is CAISGGPSKETQYF. CDR3 DNA sequence: TGTGCCATCAGTGGGGGCCCTTCCAAAGAGACCCAGTACTTC. The V gene is TRBV10-3, the J gene TRBJ2-5, with TRBD1 as a possible D gene (5 bases). The CDR3 has 14 residues. Germline V gene sequence: CDR1 ENHRY, CDR2 SYGVKD. Trimming shortened V by 4 bases and J by 3 bases, and 12 bases separated the two germline ends.

The chain is built from TRBV13 and TRBJ1-2, with D unresolved. Germline loops: CDR1 PRHDT, CDR2 FYEKMQ (reference sequence). The length of the CDR3 is 12 residues. The ends were cut back, 7 bases at V and 8 bases at J, with 14 bases in the middle. The CDR3 region is CASTHGNGGYTF. CDR3 nucleotide sequence: TGTGCCAGCACTCATGGCAATGGAGGCTACACCTTC. The variable domain in full, with the rest retrieved from reference TRBV13 and TRBJ1-2, is AAGVIQSPRHLIKEKRETATLKCYPIPRHDTVYWYQQGPGQDPQFLISFYEKMQSDKGSIPDRFSAQQFSDYHSELNMSSLELGDSALYFCASTHGNGGYTFGSGTRLTVV.

J is TRBJ2-1 and V is TRBV15, with D perhaps given as TRBD1 or TRBD2 (6 bases each). Germline V gene lookup returns CDR1 LNHNV and CDR2 YYDKDF (reference sequence). CDR3 length: 13 residues. Trimming stripped 6 bases from V and 6 bases from J, with 12 bases between. This chain's CDR3 is CATRGGQGNEQFF. In DNA, the CDR3 is TGTGCCACCAGAGGGGGGCAGGGCAATGAGCAGTTCTTC.